The 3 T cell receptor beta chains listed next were all sequenced from one sample in a study of blood T cell repertoires in COVID-19. Produced via immunoSEQ multiplex PCR; TCRdb's table is partial and in-frame only. The sample carries over 200,000 clones, 80% to 90% recorded once. The sample consisted of PBMCs or T cells enriched from blood (not recorded which). These TCRs come from a young woman who had been exposed to COVID-19.

Only one count was recorded for this clone. The CDR3 loop is CASSFVAGTDTQYF. In nucleotides, the CDR3 is TGCGCCAGCAGCTTTGTAGCCGGGACAGATACGCAGTATTTT. The V gene is TRBV5-1, the J gene TRBJ2-3; D remains unclear. The CDR3 has 14 amino acids. The V end lost 2 bases, the J end lost 3 bases, and 10 bases lay between the germline ends. Germline V gene sequence: CDR1 SGHRS, CDR2 YFSETQ. Variable domain in full (rest from reference TRBV5-1 and TRBJ2-3): KAGVTQTPRYLIKTRGQQVTLSCSPISGHRSVSWYQQTPGQGLQFLFEYFSETQRNKGNFPGRFSGRQFSNSRSEMNVSTLELGDSALYLCASSFVAGTDTQYFGPGTRLTVL.

In DNA, the CDR3 is TGTGCCAGCAGTGACAGGGGGCTTGGAAACACCATATATTTT. As protein: CASSDRGLGNTIYF. The chain carries TRBV6-1 and TRBJ1-3, with TRBD1 matching 8 bases. The germline V gene encodes CDR1 MNHNS and CDR2 SASEGT. After removal of 3 bases from V and 3 bases from J, the junction contained 1 base not matched to a gene. CDR3 length: 14 residues.

The V gene is TRBV5-4, the J gene TRBJ2-3, with D possibly matching TRBD2 (6 bases). This CDR3 contains 16 residues. Per the germline V gene, CDR1 is SGHNT and CDR2 is YYREEE (reference sequence). V was clipped by 0 bases and J by 0 bases, with 11 bases between them. This chain's CDR3 is CASSLELSGSTDTQYF. DNA for the CDR3: TGTGCCAGCAGCTTGGAACTTAGCGGTAGCACAGATACGCAGTATTTT.